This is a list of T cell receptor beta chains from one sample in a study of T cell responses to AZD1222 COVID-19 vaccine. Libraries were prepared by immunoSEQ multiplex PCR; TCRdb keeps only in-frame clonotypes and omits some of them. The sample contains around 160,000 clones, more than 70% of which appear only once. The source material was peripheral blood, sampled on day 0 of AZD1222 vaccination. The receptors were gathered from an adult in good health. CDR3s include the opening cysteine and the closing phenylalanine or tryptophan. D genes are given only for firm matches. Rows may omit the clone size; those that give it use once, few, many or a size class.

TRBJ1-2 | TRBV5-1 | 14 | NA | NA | TGCGCCAGCGCGGCCGGGGGAAAGGACTATGGCTACACCTTC | CASAAGGKDYGYTF
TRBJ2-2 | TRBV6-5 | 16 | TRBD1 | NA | TGTGCCAGCAGTTACGCGGACAGGTATCCTACCGGGGAGCTGTTTTTT | CASSYADRYPTGELFF
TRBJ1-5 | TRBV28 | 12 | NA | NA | TGTGCCAGCGAGGTCGGGCGTCAGCCCCAGCATTTT | CASEVGRQPQHF
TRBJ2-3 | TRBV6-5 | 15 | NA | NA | TGTGCCAGCAGTTACAGGGGCCAAAGCACAGATACGCAGTATTTT | CASSYRGQSTDTQYF
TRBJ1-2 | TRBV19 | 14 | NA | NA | TGTGCCAGTACTGAAGGGGGAGCCGCCTATGGCTACACCTTC | CASTEGGAAYGYTF
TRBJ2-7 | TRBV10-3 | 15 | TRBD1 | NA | TGTGCCATCAGGAACAGGGGGTCGGAGGCCTACGAGCAGTACTTC | CAIRNRGSEAYEQYF
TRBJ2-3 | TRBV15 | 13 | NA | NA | TGTGCCACCAGCAGGGAGAGAATGGGTACGCAGTATTTT | CATSRERMGTQYF
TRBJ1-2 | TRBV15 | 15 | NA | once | TGTGCCACCAGCAGTTTGGGGGGGGCAGGCTATGGCTACACCTTC | CATSSLGGAGYGYTF
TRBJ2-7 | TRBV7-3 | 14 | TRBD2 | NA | TGTGCCAGCAGCGCCGGGACTAGTGCATCCGAGCAGTACTTC | CASSAGTSASEQYF
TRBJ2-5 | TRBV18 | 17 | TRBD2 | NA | TGTGCCAGCTCACCACCGCAGGGACTAGCGGGCCAAGAGACCCAGTACTTC | CASSPPQGLAGQETQYF
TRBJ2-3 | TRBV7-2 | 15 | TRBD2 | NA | TGTGCCAGCAGCTTAGTACTAGCGGGAACAGATACGCAGTATTTT | CASSLVLAGTDTQYF
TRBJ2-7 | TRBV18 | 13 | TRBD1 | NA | TGTGCCAGCTCACGGACAGGGTGGGACGAGCAGTACTTC | CASSRTGWDEQYF
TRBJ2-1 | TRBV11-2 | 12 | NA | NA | TGTGCCAGCAGCTTAGTAGATATTGGGCAGTTCTTC | CASSLVDIGQFF
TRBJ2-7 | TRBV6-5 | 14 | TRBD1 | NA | TGTGCCAGCAGTTGGTCGACAGGGACGTACGAGCAGTACTTC | CASSWSTGTYEQYF
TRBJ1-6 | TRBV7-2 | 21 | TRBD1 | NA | TGTGCCAGCAGCTTAGCGCCGGGACAGGGAAAGGGTAGCTCCTATAATTCACCCCTCCACTTT | CASSLAPGQGKGSSYNSPLHF
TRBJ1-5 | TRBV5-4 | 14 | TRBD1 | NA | TGTGCCAGCAGCGCGGACAGGGGGAATCAGCCCCAGCATTTT | CASSADRGNQPQHF
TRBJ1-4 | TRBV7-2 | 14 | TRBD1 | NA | TGTGCCAGCAGTTTACAGGGGACGTCTGAAAAACTGTTTTTT | CASSLQGTSEKLFF
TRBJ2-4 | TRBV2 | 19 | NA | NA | TGTGCCAGCGGGAATGGGCGGGGCCTCGGTCGCTTAGCCAAAAACATTCAGTACTTC | CASGNGRGLGRLAKNIQYF
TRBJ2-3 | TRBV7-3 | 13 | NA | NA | TGTGCCAGCAGCTCCCGACGCACAGATACGCAGTATTTT | CASSSRRTDTQYF
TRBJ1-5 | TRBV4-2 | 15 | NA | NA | TGTGCCAGCAGCCATGTCAGGGATAGCAATCAGCCCCAGCATTTT | CASSHVRDSNQPQHF
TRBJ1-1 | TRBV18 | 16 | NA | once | TGTGCCAGCTCACCACGCAACGGGCAGGGCAACACTGAAGCTTTCTTT | CASSPRNGQGNTEAFF
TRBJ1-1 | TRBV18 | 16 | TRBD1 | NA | TGTGCCAGCTCACCACGGGGGACAGGAGCGAACACTGAAGCTTTCTTT | CASSPRGTGANTEAFF
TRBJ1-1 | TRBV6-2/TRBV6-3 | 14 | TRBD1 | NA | TGTGCCAGCAGCAGGGGACAGGGATGGACTGAAGCTTTCTTT | CASSRGQGWTEAFF
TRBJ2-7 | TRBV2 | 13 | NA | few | TGTGCCAGCAGTCAATCACCCTCCTACGAGCAGTACTTC | CASSQSPSYEQYF
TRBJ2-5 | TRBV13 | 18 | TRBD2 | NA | TGTGCCAGCAGCTTGAGCCACCTAGCGGGGGGCCGCCAAGAGACCCAGTACTTC | CASSLSHLAGGRQETQYF
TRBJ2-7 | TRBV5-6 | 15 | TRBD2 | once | TGTGCCAGCAGCTCCGGGACTAGCGCCAACTACGAGCAGTACTTC | CASSSGTSANYEQYF
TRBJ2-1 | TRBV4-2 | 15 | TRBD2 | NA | TGTGCCAGCAGCCAGGGGGTGGCGGGGGGCAATGAGCAGTTCTTC | CASSQGVAGGNEQFF
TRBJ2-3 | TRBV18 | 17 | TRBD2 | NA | TGTGCCAGCTCACCCACGGGGCTAGCGGGGGGCACAGATACGCAGTATTTT | CASSPTGLAGGTDTQYF
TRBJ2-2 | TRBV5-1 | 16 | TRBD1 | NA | TGCGCCAGCAGCGCAGGACAGGGGAGGAACACCGGGGAGCTGTTTTTT | CASSAGQGRNTGELFF
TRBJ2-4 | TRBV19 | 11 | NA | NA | TGTGCCAGTCAACAGAGGGACATTCAGTACTTC | CASQQRDIQYF
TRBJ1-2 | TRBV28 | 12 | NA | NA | TGTGCCAGCAGTTTACAGAACTATGGCTACACCTTC | CASSLQNYGYTF